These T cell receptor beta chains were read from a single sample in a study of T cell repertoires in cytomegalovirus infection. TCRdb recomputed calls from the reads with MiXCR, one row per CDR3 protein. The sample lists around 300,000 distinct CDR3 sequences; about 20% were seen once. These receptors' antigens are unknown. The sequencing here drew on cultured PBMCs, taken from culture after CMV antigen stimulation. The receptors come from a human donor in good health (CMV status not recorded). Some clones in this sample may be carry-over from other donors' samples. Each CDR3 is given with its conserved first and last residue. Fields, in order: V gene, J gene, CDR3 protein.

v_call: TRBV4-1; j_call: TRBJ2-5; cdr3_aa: CASSQSRAPGPQYF
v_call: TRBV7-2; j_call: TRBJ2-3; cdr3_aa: CASSQQGSRTDTQYF
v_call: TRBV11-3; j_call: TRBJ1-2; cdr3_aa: CASSLRTYYGYTF
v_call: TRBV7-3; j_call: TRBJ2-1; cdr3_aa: CASSLTVSGRRYNEQFF
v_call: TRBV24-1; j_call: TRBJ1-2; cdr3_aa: CATSDLHGNYGYTF
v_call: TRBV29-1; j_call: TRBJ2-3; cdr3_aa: CSGEREKGDTQYF
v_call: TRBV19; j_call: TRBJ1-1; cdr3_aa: CASSPGLENTEAFF
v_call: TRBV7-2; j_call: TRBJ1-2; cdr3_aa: CASSLDDRLYGYTF
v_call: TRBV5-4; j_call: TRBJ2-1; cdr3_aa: CASSPPGVRGNEQFF
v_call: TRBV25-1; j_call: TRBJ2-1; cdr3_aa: CASNAFNEQFF
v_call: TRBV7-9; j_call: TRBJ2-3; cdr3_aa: CASSSSLRLAGGLAGSVGTDTQYF
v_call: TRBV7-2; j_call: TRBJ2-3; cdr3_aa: CASGIRGTDTQYF
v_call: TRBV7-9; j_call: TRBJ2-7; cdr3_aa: CASSSPTSGSREQYF
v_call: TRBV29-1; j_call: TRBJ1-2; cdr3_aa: CSVQGSYGYTF
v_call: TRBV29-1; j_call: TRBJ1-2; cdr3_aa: CSVPTGTNYGYTF
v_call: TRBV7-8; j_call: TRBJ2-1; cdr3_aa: CASSPGGPNEQFF
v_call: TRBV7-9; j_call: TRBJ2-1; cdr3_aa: CASKMLAGPNEQFF
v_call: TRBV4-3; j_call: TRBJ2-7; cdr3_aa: CASSQGDRGSANEQYF
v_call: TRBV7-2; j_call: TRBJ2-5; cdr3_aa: CASSPLEPRETQYF
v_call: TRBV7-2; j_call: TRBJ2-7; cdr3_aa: CASSSSGRVDYEQYF
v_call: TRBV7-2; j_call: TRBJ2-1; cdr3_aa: CASSLGLGLPYNEQFF
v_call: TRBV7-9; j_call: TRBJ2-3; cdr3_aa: CASDELGSSTDTQYF
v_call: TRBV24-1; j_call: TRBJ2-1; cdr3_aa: CATSDFPTSGSFDEQFF
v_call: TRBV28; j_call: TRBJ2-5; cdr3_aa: CATNGGAQETQYF
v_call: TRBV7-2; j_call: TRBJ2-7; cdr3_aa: CASSLGQLAYYEQYF
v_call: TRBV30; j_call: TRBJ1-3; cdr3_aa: CAWSRTSGNTIYF
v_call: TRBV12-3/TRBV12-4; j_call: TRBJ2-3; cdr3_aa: CASRLGGTDTQYF
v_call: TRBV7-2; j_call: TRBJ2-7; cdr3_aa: CASSLLAGGPGEQYF
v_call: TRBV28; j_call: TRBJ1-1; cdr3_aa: CASTLFGVAFF
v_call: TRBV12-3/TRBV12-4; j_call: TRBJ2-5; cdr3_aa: CASRSKYQETQYF
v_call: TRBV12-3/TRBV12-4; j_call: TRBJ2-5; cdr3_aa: CASSWGHQETQYF
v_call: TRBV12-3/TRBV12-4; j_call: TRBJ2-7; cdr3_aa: CASRPSGSYYEQYF
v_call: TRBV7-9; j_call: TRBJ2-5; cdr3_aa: CASSFATGETQYF
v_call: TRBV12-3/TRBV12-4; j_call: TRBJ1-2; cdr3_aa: CASRTDGSYGYTF
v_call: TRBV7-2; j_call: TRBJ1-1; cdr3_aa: CASSLGVGQPNTEAFF
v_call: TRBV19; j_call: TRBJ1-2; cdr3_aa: CASSSFPRTSYGYTF
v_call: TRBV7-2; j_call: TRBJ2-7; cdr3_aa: CASSLGLGNEQYF
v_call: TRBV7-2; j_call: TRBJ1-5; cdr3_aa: CASSQDEGVNQPQHF
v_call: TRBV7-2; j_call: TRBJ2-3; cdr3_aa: CASSLSATGPNTQYF
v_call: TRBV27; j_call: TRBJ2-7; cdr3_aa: CASSLKLAASYEQYF
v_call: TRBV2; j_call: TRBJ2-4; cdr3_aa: CASSGGGKLAKNIQYF
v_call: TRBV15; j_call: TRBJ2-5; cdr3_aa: CATSREGLIQETQYF
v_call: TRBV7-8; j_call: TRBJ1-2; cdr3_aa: CASSLGEGRGDGYTF
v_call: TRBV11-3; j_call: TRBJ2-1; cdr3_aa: CASSLGPPYNEQFF
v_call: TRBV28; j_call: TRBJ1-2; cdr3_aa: CASSTIQGRAIF
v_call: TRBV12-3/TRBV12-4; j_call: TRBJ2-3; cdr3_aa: CASSFETGSAKWDTQYF